A single T cell receptor (beta chain) is shown here with its context. TCRdb re-called the 5' RACE reads through MiXCR, storing one row per CDR3 protein. The sample includes some 8,000 distinct CDR3 sequences, around 50% of them seen just once. Per the germline V gene, CDR1 is SQVTM and CDR2 is ANQGSEA. This CDR3 has 12 residues. V was pared by 5 bases and J by 4 bases, with 11 bases between. The gene calls are TRBV29-1 and TRBJ1-2, with TRBD1 as a possible D gene (6 bases). Specimen: memory CD4+ T cells sorted from a lymph node. Sample subset: memory CD4+ T cells, CD4+CD45RO+CD25-. This TCR was sampled from a female donor with breast cancer. The CDR3 spells CSVYRDIYGYTF. CDR3 coding DNA: TGCAGCGTTTACCGGGACATCTATGGCTACACCTTC.